These 15 T cell receptor beta chains were all obtained from the same sample, sequenced in a study of cytomegalovirus exposure and HLA in healthy donors (TCRdb year 2017). The method behind the library was the immunoSEQ multiplex PCR assay. The multiplex PCR relied on a mix of 60 forward primers for TCR Vbeta segments and 13 reverse primers for TCR Jbeta segments. TCRdb stores this immuneACCESS table with in-frame sequences only. Part of the clones is absent; in the studies checked, under half of the shortfall reflects unresolved V genes, and no reason is known for the rest. Within this sample are 120,000 or so clones, with roughly 76% of them counted one time only. Together, the top ten hold around 2.2% of the sample. Sample: PBMCs. The receptors here all came from a man between 25 and 39 years old in good health and CMV-seronegative.

The CDR3 region is CAISEARTAANTEAFF. DNA of the CDR3: TGTGCCATCAGTGAGGCCCGGACAGCCGCGAACACTGAAGCTTTCTTT. This chain uses TRBV10-3 with TRBJ1-1; D may be TRBD1 (6 bases). CDR3 size: 16 residues. The germline V gene has CDR1 ENHRY and CDR2 SYGVKD. V lost 2 bases, J lost 1 base, and 14 bases lay in between.

This clone is a singleton in its sample. The chain carries TRBV28 and TRBJ1-2, with 10 bases that match TRBD1. CDR3 length equals 16 residues. The V gene's germline CDR1 is MDHEN and CDR2 SYDVKM. V was pared by 6 bases and J by 4 bases, with 11 bases of the junction left unmatched. The CDR3: CASSDGQGGFFYGYTF. The CDR3, as DNA: TGTGCCAGCAGCGACGGACAGGGGGGATTTTTCTATGGCTACACCTTC.

This clone has a single count. The chain carries TRBV4-1 and TRBJ1-1; maybe TRBD1 (6 bases). The V end was cut by 0 bases, the J end by 3 bases, with 11 bases between. The CDR3 extends over 15 amino acids. The germline CDR1 and CDR2 sequences are MGHRA and YSYEKL. The CDR3 region is CASSQDLDSHTEAFF. The CDR3 bases are TGCGCCAGCAGCCAAGACTTGGACAGCCACACTGAAGCTTTCTTT.

CDR3 sequence: CASSLVQGAWDTEAFF. The CDR3 DNA follows: TGTGCCAGCAGCTTAGTCCAGGGGGCTTGGGACACTGAAGCTTTCTTT. This chain connects TRBV11-2 to TRBJ1-1, with 8 bases that match TRBD1. The J segment lost 3 bases and the V segment lost 1 base, leaving 7 bases of the junction unmatched. The germline CDR1 and CDR2 sequences are SGHAT and FQNNGV. This CDR3 contains 16 residues.

The J gene is TRBJ1-4, the V gene TRBV19, with 12 bases lining up with TRBD1. The CDR3 runs 18 residues. J was trimmed by 1 base and V by 5 bases; bases with no gene match: 8. Germline V lookup: CDR1 LNHDA, CDR2 SQIVND (reference sequence). The CDR3 DNA reads as TGTGCCAGTAGTGGGCCGGGACAGGGGGCGCGAACTAATGAAAAACTGTTTTTT. This gives the protein CASSGPGQGARTNEKLFF.

The CDR3 DNA sequence: TGTGCCAGCAGAGTGACAGGGTGGTCCTACGAGCAGTACTTC. This translates into CASRVTGWSYEQYF. V gene TRBV6-1 combines with J gene TRBJ2-7, with TRBD1 matching 7 bases. The CDR3 runs to 14 residues. Trimming at V came to 6 bases and at J to 1 base, leaving 6 bases not matched to a gene. Germline-derived CDR1 and CDR2 are MNHNS and SASEGT.

This clone was found once. The V and J genes are TRBV6-1 and TRBJ2-7; 10 nucleotides match TRBD2. J lost 6 bases, V lost 2 bases, and 4 bases had no gene match. This CDR3 comprises 14 residues. Germline assignment: CDR1 MNHNS and CDR2 SASEGT. The CDR3 is CASSESGGASEQYF. DNA of the CDR3: TGTGCCAGCAGTGAAAGCGGGGGGGCCTCCGAGCAGTACTTC.

This rearrangement joins TRBV4-1 to TRBJ1-3; 7 bases are a match to TRBD1. Per the germline V gene, CDR1 is MGHRA and CDR2 is YSYEKL. This CDR3 has 17 residues. The V and J ends lost 8 bases and 0 bases, in that order; junction bases with no gene match: 13. For the CDR3, the DNA is TGCGCCAGCGCCGGCCTCGGGACAGTTCACTCTGGAAACACCATATATTTT. Translated: CASAGLGTVHSGNTIYF.

This chain uses TRBV19 with TRBJ2-7; 8 nucleotides line up with TRBD1. Losses at the gene ends were 5 bases for V and 5 bases for J; bases not matched to a gene: 8. Germline V lookup: CDR1 LNHDA, CDR2 SQIVND (reference sequence). The CDR3 spans 14 residues. CDR3 residues: CASSPFGQGNEQYF. In DNA form, the CDR3 reads TGTGCCAGTAGTCCCTTCGGACAGGGAAACGAGCAGTACTTC.

This clone came up a few times. The chain recombines TRBV4-3 with TRBJ1-1; the D is unclear. The CDR3 is 15 residues long. Germline V gives CDR1 LGHNA, CDR2 YSLEER. The germline V and J ends were trimmed by 0 bases and 2 bases, with 10 bases remaining between them. CDR3 sequence reads: CASSQDEGANTEAFF. In nucleotides, the CDR3 is TGCGCCAGCAGCCAAGACGAGGGAGCCAACACTGAAGCTTTCTTT.

This clone has more than one count but fewer than ten. The rearrangement uses TRBV4-3 and TRBJ2-2; TRBD1 aligns across 9 bases. Germline loops: CDR1 LGHNA, CDR2 YSLEER. J gave up 3 bases and V 3 bases, and 11 bases lay outside the gene matches. The CDR3 loop spans 18 amino acids. The CDR3 sequence: CASSHVGVQGAHTGELFF. CDR3 bases: TGCGCCAGCAGCCATGTCGGAGTACAGGGGGCCCACACCGGGGAGCTGTTTTTT.

The chain is built from TRBV5-1 and TRBJ1-3; D possibly corresponds to TRBD1 (5 bases). This CDR3 comprises 14 residues. The ends were cut back, 4 bases at V and 0 bases at J, with 8 bases in the middle. Germline V gene sequence: CDR1 SGHRS, CDR2 YFSETQ. Here the CDR3 DNA reads TGCGCCAGCAGCGGGGGGAGCTCTGGAAACACCATATATTTT. Translation: CASSGGSSGNTIYF.

The chain employs TRBV5-6 and TRBJ1-2, with 7 bases identical to TRBD1. V dropped 0 bases and J dropped 6; count of bases not matched to a gene: 5. From germline, CDR1 is SGHDT and CDR2 YYEEEE. This CDR3 contains 14 residues. Here the CDR3 DNA reads TGTGCCAGCAGCTTGGAGAGGGGGCGAGATGGCTACACCTTC. Its protein product is CASSLERGRDGYTF.

This chain links TRBV5-1 with TRBJ2-7; 8 bases agree with TRBD1. Trimming removed 2 bases from V and 0 bases from J; junction bases left unmatched: 7. This CDR3 has 16 residues. CDR1 and CDR2 from the germline V gene are SGHRS and YFSETQ. DNA for the CDR3: TGCGCCAGCAGCTTACGGGACAGGCTGTCCTCCTACGAGCAGTACTTC. Protein: CASSLRDRLSSYEQYF.

This chain uses TRBV4-3 with TRBJ2-5, with 7 bases matching TRBD1. Germline V gene data show CDR1 as LGHNA and CDR2 as YSLEER. The V segment lost 2 bases and the J segment 2 bases; nucleotides outside the gene matches: 5. The CDR3 spans 15 residues. CDR3 DNA sequence: TGCGCCAGCAGCCAATACTGGGACAGTCAAGAGACCCAGTACTTC. Translation gives CASSQYWDSQETQYF.